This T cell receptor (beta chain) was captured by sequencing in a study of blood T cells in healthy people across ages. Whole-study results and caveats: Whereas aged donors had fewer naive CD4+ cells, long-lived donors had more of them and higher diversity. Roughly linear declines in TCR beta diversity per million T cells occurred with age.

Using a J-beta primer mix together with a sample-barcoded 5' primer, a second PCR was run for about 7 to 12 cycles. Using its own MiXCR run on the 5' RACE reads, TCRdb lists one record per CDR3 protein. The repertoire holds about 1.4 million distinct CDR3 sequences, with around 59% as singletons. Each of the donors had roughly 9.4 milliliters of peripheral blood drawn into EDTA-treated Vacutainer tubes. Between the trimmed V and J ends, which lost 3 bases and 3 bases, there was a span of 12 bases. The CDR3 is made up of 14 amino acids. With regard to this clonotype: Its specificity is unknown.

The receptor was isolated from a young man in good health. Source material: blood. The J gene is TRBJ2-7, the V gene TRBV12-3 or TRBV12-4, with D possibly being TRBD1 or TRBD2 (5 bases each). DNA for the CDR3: TGTGCCAGCAGTTTCGGGACCGATAACTACGAGCAGTACTTC. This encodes CASSFGTDNYEQYF.